This T cell receptor (beta chain) was captured by sequencing in a study of CXCR3-negative and CXCR3-positive naive CD8 T cells. Study-wide points: Both naive subsets had comparably high diversity; memory CD8+ cells much lower. For CXCR3-positive naive cells, TRB CDR3s were more hydrophobic than those of CXCR3-negative naive cells.

The CDR3 is 15 residues long. Germline V gene lookup returns CDR1 SGHVS and CDR2 FQNEAQ. UMI-labeled 5' RACE yielded the TRB cDNA libraries. Following a re-call of the 5' RACE reads, TCRdb has one entry per CDR3 protein and lacks DNA. The sample's table shows approximately 88,000 distinct CDR3 sequences. About this clonotype itself: Its antigen is currently unknown.

Sequencing was performed on naive CXCR3+ CD8+ T cells from blood. Subset here: CD45RO-CCR7+CD27+CD95- naive CD8+ T cells expressing CXCR3 (TNR3+). The rearrangement uses TRBV7-8 and TRBJ2-7; TCRdb lists TRBD1, though no DNA is available to test this call. The sequence was collected from a human donor in good health. Some clones in this sample may be carry-over from other donors' samples. CDR3 residues: CASSLEDSTSYEQYF. The variable domain in full, with the rest retrieved from reference TRBV7-8 and TRBJ2-7, is GAGVSQSPRYKVAKRGQDVALRCDPISGHVSLFWYQQALGQGPEFLTYFQNEAQLDKSGLPSDRFFAERPEGSVSTLKIQRTQQEDSAVYLCASSLEDSTSYEQYFGPGTRLTVT.